One and the same sample provided the 7 T cell receptor beta chains below, sequenced in a study of T cells after yellow fever vaccination. TCRdb used MiXCR to reprocess the 5' RACE reads, holding one entry per CDR3 protein. The sample has 200,000 to 250,000 distinct CDR3 sequences; approximately 3% are singletons. Sequenced material: CD4+ T cells sorted from PBMCs, taken 10 days after the yellow fever booster vaccination. Source of these receptors: a man between 18 and 35 years old who received the YFV17D yellow fever vaccine.

This clonotype came up many times. The chain couples TRBV7-9 to TRBJ2-7; D unresolved. Germline V gives CDR1 SEHNR, CDR2 FQNEAQ (reference sequence). Trimming left V 4 bases short and J 12 bases short, with 13 bases between. The CDR3 runs to 11 residues. The CDR3 region is CASSCPSSRYV. The CDR3 DNA sequence: TGTGCCAGCAGCTGCCCCTCCTCAAGGTACGTC.

The table lists this clonotype with many counts. This chain joins TRBV7-2 and TRBJ1-1; no clear D gene. V shed 1 base and J shed 3 bases, with 12 bases lying between them. This CDR3 region has 15 residues. Germline lookup yields CDR1 SGHTA and CDR2 FQGNSA. The CDR3 region is CASSLVPGAYTEAFF. CDR3 bases: TGTGCCAGCAGCTTAGTGCCGGGCGCCTACACTGAAGCTTTCTTT.

The chain's CDR3 is CASRQLAGGYNEQFF. The CDR3 DNA reads as TGTGCCAGCCGGCAGCTAGCGGGGGGTTACAATGAGCAGTTCTTC. The genes are TRBV2 and TRBJ2-1; 11 bases are shared with TRBD2. The V and J ends lost 8 bases and 4 bases, in that order; junction bases with no gene match: 7. Germline CDR1 SNHLY, CDR2 FYNNEI. The CDR3 runs 15 residues.

This clonotype has only a few counts. The chain is built from TRBV12-5 and TRBJ1-5, with unresolved D. The CDR3 is 13 amino acids. The germline V and J ends were trimmed by 2 bases and 4 bases, with 6 bases remaining between them. Germline CDR1 and CDR2: LGHNT and FRNRAP. The CDR3 nucleotides are TGTGCTAGTGGTTTGATGAGGAATCAGCCCCAGCATTTT. As protein: CASGLMRNQPQHF.

The V and J genes are TRBV15 and TRBJ1-4, with D uncertain. The CDR3 has 14 amino acids. V was clipped by 4 bases and J by 1 base, with 7 bases between them. CDR1 is LNHNV, CDR2 YYDKDF, per germline (reference sequence). This CDR3 is CATSNALTNEKLFF. Here the CDR3 DNA reads TGTGCCACCAGCAACGCCCTAACTAATGAAAAACTGTTTTTT. The full variable domain, completed using reference TRBV15 and TRBJ1-4, is DAMVIQNPRYQVTQFGKPVTLSCSQTLNHNVMYWYQQKSSQAPKLLFHYYDKDFNNEADTPDNFQSRRPNTSFCFLDIRSPGLGDTAMYLCATSNALTNEKLFFGSGTQLSVL.

This clonotype was counted at least ten times. V usage is TRBV11-2 and J usage is TRBJ2-3; 8 bases are a match to TRBD2. The J segment lost 6 bases and the V segment lost 8 bases, leaving 10 bases of the junction unmatched. Germline-derived CDR1 and CDR2 are SGHAT and FQNNGV. The CDR3 is made up of 14 amino acids. CDR3 in DNA: TGTGCCAGCGTACGAACGGGGGGGCGCGATACGCAGTATTTT. Translated: CASVRTGGRDTQYF.

V is TRBV4-3 and J is TRBJ2-5, with a weak D call TRBD2 (5 bases). Germline CDR1 is LGHNA and CDR2 is YSLEER. CDR3 length: 16 residues. The V end lost 0 bases, the J end lost 7 bases, and 18 bases lay between the germline ends. The CDR3 loop is CASSQDLTTLGLTQYF. The CDR3, as DNA: TGCGCCAGCAGCCAAGATTTGACTACCTTAGGACTGACCCAGTACTTC.